These 14 T cell receptor beta chains originate from one sample sequenced in a study of Graves' ophthalmopathy and Graves' hyperthyroidism. Researchers took RNA transcripts and amplified TCR beta CDR3 regions from them. HTBI primers were used in a first-round RT-PCR, which preceded a second-round multiplex PCR. Using its own MiXCR run on the multiplex PCR reads, TCRdb lists one record per CDR3 protein. The table records nearly 400,000 distinct CDR3 sequences, 18% of them present only once. The sequenced sample consisted of peripheral blood. The receptors were sampled from a woman aged 18 to 35 with Graves' ophthalmopathy.

This clonotype was seen at least ten times. The chain recombines TRBV11-2 with TRBJ1-1; D may be TRBD1 (6 bases). Germline lookup yields CDR1 SGHAT and CDR2 FQNNGV. The CDR3 runs to 16 residues. The V end was cut by 4 bases, the J end by 0 bases, with 15 bases between. The CDR3 region is CASSYPGGGLNTEAFF. DNA for the CDR3: TGTGCCAGCAGCTACCCTGGTGGGGGCTTGAACACTGAAGCTTTCTTT.

Ten or more counts support this clonotype. The chain has TRBV27 and TRBJ1-1; D is perhaps TRBD1 (5 bases). There are 14 residues in the CDR3. Germline loops: CDR1 MNHEY, CDR2 SMNVEV (reference sequence). The ends were cut back, 2 bases at V and 7 bases at J, with 14 bases in the middle. The CDR3 sequence is CASSLRGGVYEAFF. The CDR3 nucleotides read TGTGCCAGCAGTTTACGGGGCGGAGTTTATGAAGCTTTCTTT.

The rearrangement joins TRBV2 to TRBJ1-5, with no clear D. The DNA end favors TRBJ2-3, so the J call may be wrong. The CDR3 loop spans 14 amino acids. Germline V gene lookup returns CDR1 SNHLY and CDR2 FYNNEI. CDR3 in DNA: TGTGCCAGCAGGGTGGGGTATAGCAATCAGCCCCAGTATTTT. This translates into CASRVGYSNQPQYF.

This clonotype was seen at least ten times. The chain employs TRBV7-2 and TRBJ2-5, with D possibly matching TRBD1 (8 bases). The CDR3 runs 16 residues. CDR1 is SGHTA, CDR2 FQGNSA, per germline. V was shortened by 4 bases and J by 2 bases, with 17 bases between the two germline ends. CDR3 sequence (DNA): TGTGCCAGCAGCTCCCTCACACAGGGGGGGCAAGAGACCCAGTACTTC. It codes for CASSSLTQGGQETQYF.

This clonotype was counted at least ten times. The chain recombines TRBV15 with TRBJ2-7; no reliable D call. The germline CDR1 and CDR2 sequences are LNHNV and YYDKDF (reference sequence). The CDR3 extends over 14 amino acids. V lost 3 bases, J lost 0 bases, and 9 bases lay in between. The CDR3 loop reads CATSSRGNSYEQYF. DNA for the CDR3: TGTGCCACCAGCAGTCGAGGAAACTCCTACGAGCAGTACTTC.

In its sample, this clonotype was seen many times. The chain uses TRBV10-3 and TRBJ1-1; D is uncertain. V dropped 2 bases and J dropped 0 bases, with 1 base sitting between them. Per germline, CDR1 ENHRY and CDR2 SYGVKD. The CDR3 is 12 amino acids. The CDR3 sequence is CAISEMNTEAFF. Here the CDR3 DNA reads TGTGCCATCAGTGAGATGAACACTGAAGCTTTCTTT.

This clonotype was counted many times. The chain is built from TRBV20-1 and TRBJ2-1; no reliable D call. CDR3 length equals 14 residues. V was cut by 3 bases and J by 0 bases, with 9 bases left in between. Germline V CDR1 and CDR2: DFQATT, SNEGSKA (reference sequence). As DNA, the CDR3 is TGCAGTGCTAGTTCCCGTCACTCCTACAATGAGCAGTTCTTC. The encoded protein is CSASSRHSYNEQFF.

This clonotype was recorded a few times. The chain employs TRBV7-2 and TRBJ2-5; 10 nucleotides align to TRBD2. The V gene end was trimmed by 0 bases and the J gene end by 5 bases; junction bases not matched to a gene: 6. CDR1 SGHTA and CDR2 FQGNSA come from the germline V gene. This CDR3 is 16 amino acids long. In nucleotides, the CDR3 is TGTGCCAGCAGCTTAGCTTTTAGCGGGAGGTGGGAGACCCAGTACTTC. Amino acids: CASSLAFSGRWETQYF.

The V and J genes are TRBV12-5 and TRBJ2-2; 12 bases are shared with TRBD1. Germline assignment: CDR1 LGHNT and CDR2 FRNRAP. Trimming at V came to 3 bases and at J to 5 bases, leaving 16 bases not matched to a gene. CDR3 size: 20 residues. Here the CDR3 reads CASGFRGPLWDRGRTGELFF. As DNA, the CDR3 is TGTGCTAGTGGTTTTAGGGGTCCCCTTTGGGACAGGGGGCGGACCGGGGAGCTGTTTTTT.

This clonotype was found many times. V and J are TRBV27 and TRBJ2-4, with a tentative D call TRBD1 (5 bases). The ends were cut back, 5 bases at V and 0 bases at J, with 20 bases in the middle. Germline assignment: CDR1 MNHEY and CDR2 SMNVEV (reference sequence). The CDR3 runs 18 residues. The CDR3 sequence is CASSPRVSLTLAKNIQYF. The CDR3 bases are TGTGCCAGCAGTCCCAGGGTCTCACTGACTCTAGCCAAAAACATTCAGTACTTC.

This clonotype occurred many times. The chain links TRBV7-2 to TRBJ2-7; 10 bases line up with TRBD1. This CDR3 is 13 amino acids long. In germline, CDR1 is SGHTA, CDR2 FQGNSA. The V and J ends lost 7 bases and 5 bases, in that order; junction bases with no gene match: 5. CDR3 protein: CASTQTGGNEQYF. The CDR3 bases are TGTGCCAGCACCCAGACAGGGGGCAACGAGCAGTACTTC.

The chain links TRBV18 to TRBJ1-1, with D possibly matching TRBD1 (5 bases). The CDR3 runs 11 residues. Germline CDR1 and CDR2: KGHSH and LQKENI. The V and J ends lost 8 bases and 6 bases respectively, with 10 bases between them. The CDR3 loop is CASTQTAEAFF. The CDR3 bases are TGTGCCAGCACCCAGACAGCTGAAGCTTTCTTT.

CDR3 region: CASSYVQARNQPQHF. Here the CDR3 DNA reads TGTGCCAGCAGTTACGTCCAGGCCAGGAATCAGCCCCAGCATTTT. The chain is built from TRBV6-5 and TRBJ1-5; no clear D. V lost 2 bases and J lost 4, with 12 bases in between. The CDR3 runs to 15 residues. Germline-derived CDR1 and CDR2 are MNHEY and SVGAGI.

This clonotype was counted ten times or more. The chain carries TRBV24-1 and TRBJ2-2, with D hard to call. The CDR3 runs 12 residues. CDR1 and CDR2 from the germline V gene are KGHDR and SFDVKD. Trimming left V 4 bases short and J 8 bases short, with 7 bases between. CDR3 nucleotides: TGTGCCACCAGTGACCCCCTGGGGGAGCTGTTTTTT. Its translation: CATSDPLGELFF.